This record covers a single TCR beta chain. The sample comes from a study of memory CD4+ T cells and cytomegalovirus serostatus. The sort gate was single viable CD3+CD4+CD8-CD45RO+ cells for memory CD4+ T cells. V lost 3 bases and J 2 bases, leaving 11 bases between the germline ends. CDR1 and CDR2 from the germline V gene are MGHRA and YSYEKL. This CDR3 has 14 residues. Using immunoSEQ multiplex PCR, the repertoire was profiled, and TCRdb retains in-frame clones only, with some absent. Here the sample spans fewer than 40,000 clones, approximately 79% being singletons. Material for sequencing was memory CD4+ T cells from blood. The TCR was taken from an adult in good health and CMV-seropositive. The V call is TRBV4-1, the J call TRBJ2-7; no firm D call. The CDR3 sequence: CASSHQDSTYEQYF. In nucleotides, the CDR3 is TGCGCCAGCAGCCACCAAGACTCTACCTACGAGCAGTACTTC.